The 28 T cell receptor beta chains given below trace back to one sample, sequenced in a study of regulatory T cells in long-lasting Graves disease. Combining iRepertoire HTBI primers with Arm-PCR of CDR3 regions, the authors built TCR beta libraries. TCRdb re-analysed the multiplex PCR reads in MiXCR, keeping a single row per CDR3 protein. The sample consists of approximately 230,000 distinct CDR3 sequences, around 17% of them appearing once. Sample time point: newly diagnosed GD, antithyroid drugs for less than 3 months. After RNA was extracted from PBMCs, the TCR library was made from it. Sequencing was performed on peripheral blood mononuclear cells (PBMCs), taken at new diagnosis, from a patient treated with antithyroid drugs. The receptors come from a female donor with Graves disease.

This clonotype was found many times. This chain connects TRBV11-2 to TRBJ2-1; tentatively, D is TRBD1 (6 bases). Between the trimmed V and J ends, which lost 3 bases and 9 bases, there was a span of 18 bases. The germline V gene encodes CDR1 SGHAT and CDR2 FQNNGV. This CDR3 spans 15 amino acids. CDR3 DNA: TGTGCCAGCAGCTTCCGACTGGGGGCAAAGGGTGAGCAGTTCTTC. Protein: CASSFRLGAKGEQFF.

This clonotype was recorded many times. V is TRBV6-1 and J is TRBJ1-3; tentative D call: TRBD1 (5 bases). CDR1 and CDR2 from the germline V gene are MNHNS and SASEGT. V was trimmed by 7 bases and J by 0 bases, leaving 16 bases between them. CDR3 length: 16 amino acids. DNA of the CDR3: TGTGCCAGCACAATGCTGTTCGACAGCTCTGGAAACACCATATATTTT. It translates to CASTMLFDSSGNTIYF.

This clonotype was detected ten times or more. The chain uses TRBV20-1 and TRBJ1-1; the D is unclear. This CDR3 comprises 11 residues. Deletions cut 3 bases from V and 11 bases from J, with 13 bases between. Germline V lookup: CDR1 DFQATT, CDR2 SNEGSKA (reference sequence). The CDR3 loop is CSASGGFQAFF. DNA for the CDR3: TGCAGTGCTAGCGGAGGCTTCCAGGCTTTCTTT.

A word on this clonotype: It differs at one base from a far larger clone, so likely a read error. The chain has TRBV18 and TRBJ2-1; D is undetermined. Gene TRBJ2-3 matches the end of the DNA better, so the J call may be wrong. The germline V gene has CDR1 KGHSH and CDR2 LQKENI. The CDR3 is 16 amino acids. The CDR3 nucleotides are TGTGCCAGCTCATCGCGAGACTTCCCAACCTCGGATACGCAGTATTTT. Its protein is CASSSRDFPTSDTQYF.

This clonotype occurred many times. The V call is TRBV20-1, the J call TRBJ1-1; possibly TRBD1 for D (5 bases). Per germline, CDR1 DFQATT and CDR2 SNEGSKA (reference sequence). The CDR3 contains 14 residues. Trimming removed 7 bases at V and 1 base at J, with 16 bases between. CDR3 sequence (DNA): TGCAGTGTCAGACCAGGGCAAAAGAACACTGAAGCTTTCTTT. Its translation is CSVRPGQKNTEAFF.

This clonotype was counted at least ten times. The chain links TRBV6-2 or TRBV6-3 to TRBJ2-3; D is undetermined. Germline lookup yields CDR1 MNHEY and CDR2 SVGEGT. Trimming took 10 bases from V and 2 from J, leaving 13 bases between them. The CDR3 contains 13 residues. The CDR3 sequence: CATQSGVTDTQYF. The CDR3 DNA is TGTGCCACCCAAAGTGGGGTCACAGATACGCAGTATTTT.

The table lists this clonotype with many counts. The chain employs TRBV6-1 and TRBJ2-3, with D unresolved. Trimming left V 5 bases short and J 1 base short, with 10 bases between. Germline V gene data show CDR1 as MNHNS and CDR2 as SASEGT. The CDR3 sequence is 14 residues long. CDR3 protein: CASSPLGRTDTQYF. CDR3 nucleotide sequence: TGTGCCAGCAGTCCGCTAGGCCGCACAGATACGCAGTATTTT.

This clonotype was recorded many times. This chain joins TRBV19 and TRBJ2-7, with TRBD2 matching 7 bases. The V and J ends lost 9 bases and 2 bases, in that order; junction bases with no gene match: 7. This CDR3 has 13 residues. Germline V gene lookup returns CDR1 LNHDA and CDR2 SQIVND (reference sequence). CDR3 region: CARGPSGAYEQYF. CDR3 DNA sequence: TGTGCCAGGGGACCTAGCGGCGCCTACGAGCAGTACTTC.

This clonotype was seen ten or more times. The CDR3 loop reads CAISEGGQGVYNEQFF. DNA of the CDR3: TGTGCCATCAGTGAGGGGGGACAGGGGGTATACAATGAGCAGTTCTTC. The chain employs TRBV10-3 and TRBJ2-1; 11 nucleotides align to TRBD1. CDR1 is ENHRY and CDR2 is SYGVKD in the germline V gene. The length of the CDR3 is 16 residues. J lost 4 bases, V lost 2 bases, and 4 bases had no gene match.

V and J are TRBV7-2 and TRBJ2-1, with TRBD2 as a possible D gene (6 bases). The germline V gene encodes CDR1 SGHTA and CDR2 FQGNSA. This CDR3 region has 16 residues. The V gene lost 5 bases and the J gene lost 6 bases, with 20 bases spanning the gap. The chain's CDR3 is CASSPRDSVVINEQFF. In DNA, the CDR3 is TGTGCCAGCAGCCCCCGGGACTCCGTTGTAATCAATGAGCAGTTCTTC.

This clonotype was detected ten times or more. V gene TRBV10-3 combines with J gene TRBJ2-5, with 7 positions matching TRBD2. The CDR3 is 15 amino acids. Germline V gene data show CDR1 as ENHRY and CDR2 as SYGVKD. The trim removed 6 bases at V and 1 base at J, leaving 8 bases unmatched. The CDR3 DNA reads as TGTGCCATCAGCAAGGGCGGGAGTTTCCAAGAGACCCAGTACTTC. Residues: CAISKGGSFQETQYF.

This clonotype was seen at least ten times. The chain carries TRBV11-3 and TRBJ1-1; maybe TRBD1 (5 bases). The CDR3 has 13 amino acids. The ends were cut back, 0 bases at V and 10 bases at J, with 12 bases in the middle. Germline CDR1 is SGHNT and CDR2 is YENEEA. The CDR3 DNA is TGTGCCAGCAGCTTAGATCTGGGGGACGGAGCTTTCTTT. Its translation: CASSLDLGDGAFF.

The table lists this clonotype with a few counts. The chain recombines TRBV29-1 with TRBJ1-5; TRBD1 might be the D (5 bases). The length of the CDR3 is 12 residues. CDR1 is SQVTM and CDR2 is ANQGSEA in the germline V gene. Trimming pared 4 bases from V and 4 bases from J, leaving 8 bases between. The CDR3 is CSVGQRNQPQHF. CDR3 DNA: TGCAGCGTTGGACAGAGAAATCAGCCCCAGCATTTT.

The chain uses TRBV11-1 and TRBJ2-1; TRBD2 is a possible D gene (5 bases). V dropped 0 bases and J dropped 3 bases, with 15 bases sitting between them. From germline, CDR1 is SGHAT and CDR2 FQDESV (reference sequence). The CDR3 length is 17 residues. The CDR3 reads CASSLARARRYYNEQFF. The CDR3 DNA sequence: TGTGCCAGCAGCTTAGCGCGGGCTAGGAGATACTACAATGAGCAGTTCTTC.

The chain recombines TRBV7-7 with TRBJ2-3, with 10 bases lining up with TRBD1. The CDR3 contains 15 residues. CDR1 and CDR2 (germline): SSHAT, FNYEAQ (reference sequence). Trimming at V came to 5 bases and at J to 4 bases, leaving 6 bases not matched to a gene. The CDR3: CASSLGTGDSDTQYF. CDR3 DNA sequence: TGTGCCAGCAGCCTCGGGACAGGGGACTCAGATACGCAGTATTTT.

This clonotype was detected ten times or more. The chain recombines TRBV24-1 with TRBJ2-2, with 8 bases fitting TRBD1. The germline CDR1 and CDR2 sequences are KGHDR and SFDVKD. This CDR3 is built from 19 residues. Trimming removed 1 base from V and 1 base from J; junction bases left unmatched: 10. CDR3 bases: TGTGCCACCAGTGATTTAGCCCCCGGACAGGGACTGAACACCGGGGAGCTGTTTTTT. Its translation is CATSDLAPGQGLNTGELFF.

This clonotype was seen repeatedly, ten times or more. V gene TRBV11-2 combines with J gene TRBJ1-4; D unclear. Germline CDR1 SGHAT, CDR2 FQNNGV. With 1 base removed from V and 0 bases from J, the gap between germline ends came to 9 bases. This CDR3 spans 16 amino acids. In DNA form, the CDR3 reads TGTGCCAGCAGCTTAGCGGCCGCCGCAACTAATGAAAAACTGTTTTTT. This gives the protein CASSLAAAATNEKLFF.

This clonotype appeared many times. The chain links TRBV13 to TRBJ2-1, with 10 bases matching TRBD2. Losses at the gene ends were 1 base for V and 2 bases for J; bases not matched to a gene: 5. Germline CDR1 reads PRHDT; CDR2 reads FYEKMQ (reference sequence). This CDR3 comprises 17 residues. The CDR3 spells CASSLASGRRPYNEQFF. In DNA, the CDR3 is TGTGCCAGCAGCTTAGCTAGCGGGAGAAGGCCCTACAATGAGCAGTTCTTC.

This clonotype appeared a few times. At one of its ends the junction is not consistent with the germline gene, which may arise from a read error. The rearrangement joins TRBV28 to TRBJ2-2; no definite D call. The CDR3 extends over 16 amino acids. Germline CDR1 is MDHEN and CDR2 is SYDVKM. Written as DNA, the CDR3 is TGTGCCAGCAGTCTATGGAGTCCCAGCAAGGACGGGGAGCTGTTTTTT. Protein product: CASSLWSPSKDGELFF.

This clonotype occurred once. One base separates it from a far larger clone, so it is likely a read error. The chain is built from TRBV9 and TRBJ2-7; D may be TRBD2 (6 bases). V was pared by 8 bases and J by 4 bases, with 28 bases between. The CDR3 has 17 amino acids. Germline CDR1 is SGDLS and CDR2 is YYNGEE. In DNA form, the CDR3 reads TGTGCCAGGAGTCCACCCGTGAGACTAGTCAGTCCTTACGAGCAGTACTTC. This gives the protein CARSPPVRLVSPYEQYF. Using reference TRBV9 and TRBJ2-7 for the parts outside the CDR3, the full variable domain is DSGVTQTPKHLITATGQRVTLRCSPRSGDLSVYWYQQSLDQGLQFLIQYYNGEERAKGNILERFSAQQFPDLHSELNLSSLELGDSALYFCARSPPVRLVSPYEQYFGPGTRLTVT.

This clonotype has a count of ten or more. This chain uses TRBV25-1 with TRBJ1-2; no definite D call. This CDR3 spans 15 amino acids. Trimming shortened V by 3 bases and J by 3 bases, and 14 bases separated the two germline ends. Germline CDR1 MGHDK, CDR2 SYGVNS. DNA for the CDR3: TGTGCCAGCAGTGATTCCAGACGGGTCGACTATGGCTACACCTTC. Translated: CASSDSRRVDYGYTF.

This clonotype was detected once. The chain employs TRBV24-1 and TRBJ1-5; 10 bases match TRBD1. This CDR3 spans 17 amino acids. Trimming at V came to 0 bases and at J to 0 bases, leaving 1 base not matched to a gene. CDR1 is KGHDR and CDR2 is SFDVKD in the germline V gene. CDR3 in amino acids: CATSDLGTGDSNQPQHF. CDR3 coding DNA: TGTGCCACCAGTGATTTGGGGACAGGGGATAGCAATCAGCCCCAGCATTTT.

The rearrangement joins TRBV4-3 to TRBJ1-1; D may be TRBD1 (6 bases). Trimming left V 4 bases short and J 0 bases short, with 18 bases between. The CDR3 sequence is 17 residues long. Germline V gene sequence: CDR1 LGHNA, CDR2 YSLEER. The CDR3 is CASSPVPTGYMNTEAFF. Written as DNA, the CDR3 is TGCGCCAGCAGCCCCGTGCCAACAGGGTATATGAACACTGAAGCTTTCTTT.

This clonotype was counted ten times or more. The V and J genes are TRBV19 and TRBJ2-3; D ambiguous. This CDR3 is built from 14 residues. V gave up 7 bases and J gave up 3 bases, with 14 bases separating them. Per the germline V gene, CDR1 is LNHDA and CDR2 is SQIVND (reference sequence). CDR3: CASTWGWGTDTQYF. In nucleotides, the CDR3 is TGTGCCAGTACCTGGGGATGGGGAACAGATACGCAGTATTTT.

There are many counts of this clonotype. The chain carries TRBV15 and TRBJ2-7, with 11 bases identical to TRBD2. CDR3 size: 16 residues. From germline, CDR1 is LNHNV and CDR2 YYDKDF (reference sequence). After removal of 0 bases from V and 6 bases from J, the junction contained 7 bases not matched to a gene. CDR3: CATSRDATSGIFEQYF. The DNA of the CDR3 is TGTGCCACCAGCAGAGATGCGACTAGCGGGATATTCGAGCAGTACTTC. Drawing the rest from reference TRBV15 and TRBJ2-7, the complete variable domain is DAMVIQNPRYQVTQFGKPVTLSCSQTLNHNVMYWYQQKSSQAPKLLFHYYDKDFNNEADTPDNFQSRRPNTSFCFLDIRSPGLGDTAMYLCATSRDATSGIFEQYFGPGTRLTVT.

This clonotype came up many times. The chain uses TRBV14 and TRBJ2-1; no reliable D call. The ends were cut back, 0 bases at V and 2 bases at J, with 8 bases in the middle. Looked up from germline, CDR1 is SGHDN and CDR2 is FVKESK. The CDR3 length is 15 residues. In DNA form, the CDR3 reads TGTGCCAGCAGCCAAGACGCCCTAGCCTACAATGAGCAGTTCTTC. Amino acids: CASSQDALAYNEQFF. Full variable domain (remainder filled in from reference TRBV14 and TRBJ2-1): EAGVTQFPSHSVIEKGQTVTLRCDPISGHDNLYWYRRVMGKEIKFLLHFVKESKQDESGMPNNRFLAERTGGTYSTLKVQPAELEDSGVYFCASSQDALAYNEQFFGPGTRLTVL.

The chain has TRBV7-8 and TRBJ1-2; a possible D gene is TRBD1 (6 bases). V was shortened by 4 bases and J by 8 bases, with 23 bases between the two germline ends. Germline V gene lookup returns CDR1 SGHVS and CDR2 FQNEAQ. CDR3 length: 16 residues. CDR3 sequence (DNA): TGTGCCAGCAGCTCTCGACCCGCAGGGGCCCTGCGGGGCTACACCTTC. Its translation is CASSSRPAGALRGYTF.

This clonotype has a handful of counts. Being one base from a much bigger clone, this may be a read error. This CDR3 is CAGSPRDGYTF. The CDR3 DNA reads as TGTGCCGGCAGTCCGCGAGATGGCTACACCTTC. This chain links TRBV28 with TRBJ1-2, with unresolved D. This CDR3 has 11 residues. Germline V CDR1 and CDR2: MDHEN, SYDVKM.